This TCR beta chain is from a study of breast tumors, draining lymph nodes, adjacent tissues. Using its own MiXCR run on the multiplex PCR reads, TCRdb lists one record per CDR3 protein. The data show 45,000 or so distinct CDR3 sequences, under 30% seen once. Germline values: CDR1 SGHRS, CDR2 YFSETQ. V shed 1 base, J shed 2 bases, and the junction held 2 bases outside the gene matches. There are 15 residues in the CDR3. Study-level results: Findings are consistent with lymph node origin and intratumoral expansion of most tumor T cells. Data only fit, rather than demonstrated, lymph node origin of most tumor T cells.

Many counts were recorded for this clonotype. No antigen is known for it. The clonotype originates from a female donor with breast cancer. Some clones in this sample may be carry-over from other donors' samples. Sequencing was done on a sample of breast tumor tissue. The chain recombines TRBV5-1 with TRBJ2-7; TRBD2 matches 11 bases. In DNA, the CDR3 is TGCGCCAGCAGCTTGCTAGCGGGGGGACCCTACGAGCAGTACTTC. Translated, it gives CASSLLAGGPYEQYF.